The source of this T cell receptor beta chain is a study of memory CD4+ T cells and cytomegalovirus serostatus. Sequencing was performed with immunoSEQ multiplex PCR; in TCRdb, only in-frame clones are kept and a portion is missing. The sample lists fewer than 40,000 clones, 79% seen once, with roughly 5.7% in the top ten. The sort gate was single viable CD3+CD4+CD8-CD45RO+ cells for memory CD4+ T cells. The CDR3 runs to 14 residues. V was pared by 0 bases and J by 0 bases, with 4 bases between. Per the germline V gene, CDR1 is SGDLS and CDR2 is YYNGEE. This clone was counted a few times. The TCR comes from an adult in good health and CMV-seropositive. The source material was memory CD4+ T cells from blood. The chain has TRBV9 and TRBJ1-3; D ambiguous. The chain's CDR3 is CASSVDTSGNTIYF. CDR3 nucleotide sequence: TGTGCCAGCAGCGTAGACACCTCTGGAAACACCATATATTTT.